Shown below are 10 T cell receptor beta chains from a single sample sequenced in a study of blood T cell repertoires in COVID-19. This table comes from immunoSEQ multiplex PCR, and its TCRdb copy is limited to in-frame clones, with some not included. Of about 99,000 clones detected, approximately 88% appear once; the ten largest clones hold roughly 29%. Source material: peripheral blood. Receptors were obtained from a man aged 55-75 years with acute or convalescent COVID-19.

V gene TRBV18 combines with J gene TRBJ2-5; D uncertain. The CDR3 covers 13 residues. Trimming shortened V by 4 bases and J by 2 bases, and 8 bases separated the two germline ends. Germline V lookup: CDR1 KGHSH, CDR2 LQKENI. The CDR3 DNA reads TGTGCCAGCTCACTGGGCGTTCAAGAGACCCAGTACTTC. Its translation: CASSLGVQETQYF. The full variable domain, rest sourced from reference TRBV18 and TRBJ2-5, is NAGVMQNPRHLVRRRGQEARLRCSPMKGHSHVYWYRQLPEEGLKFMVYLQKENIIDESGMPKERFSAEFPKEGPSILRIQQVVRGDSAAYFCASSLGVQETQYFGPGTRLLVL.

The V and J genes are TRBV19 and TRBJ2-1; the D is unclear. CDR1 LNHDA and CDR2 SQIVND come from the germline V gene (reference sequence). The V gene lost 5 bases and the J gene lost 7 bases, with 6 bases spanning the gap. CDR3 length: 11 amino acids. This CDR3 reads CASSALNEQFF. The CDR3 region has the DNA TGTGCCAGTAGTGCCCTAAATGAGCAGTTCTTC.

CDR3 sequence: CASSLGRSGGSSYEQYV. CDR3 sequence (DNA): TGTGCCAGCAGCTTGGGGAGGTCGGGGGGGAGCTCCTACGAGCAGTACGTC. The chain joins TRBV5-4 to TRBJ2-7; 8 bases fit TRBD2. CDR3 length: 17 amino acids. V gave up 0 bases and J gave up 0 bases; unmatched junction bases: 8. Germline V gene sequence: CDR1 SGHNT, CDR2 YYREEE (reference sequence).

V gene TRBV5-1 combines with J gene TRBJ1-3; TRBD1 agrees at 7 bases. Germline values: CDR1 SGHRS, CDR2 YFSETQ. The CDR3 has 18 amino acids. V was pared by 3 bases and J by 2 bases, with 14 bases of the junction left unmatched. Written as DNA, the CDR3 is TGCGCCAGCAGCTCCCAACCAGCGACAGGGAGAGCTGGAAACACCATATATTTT. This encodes CASSSQPATGRAGNTIYF.

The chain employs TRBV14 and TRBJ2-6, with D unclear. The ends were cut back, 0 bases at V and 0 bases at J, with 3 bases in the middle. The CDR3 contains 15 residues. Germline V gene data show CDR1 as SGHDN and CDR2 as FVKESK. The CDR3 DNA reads TGTGCCAGCAGCCAAGACGGCTCTGGGGCCAACGTCCTGACTTTC. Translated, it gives CASSQDGSGANVLTF.

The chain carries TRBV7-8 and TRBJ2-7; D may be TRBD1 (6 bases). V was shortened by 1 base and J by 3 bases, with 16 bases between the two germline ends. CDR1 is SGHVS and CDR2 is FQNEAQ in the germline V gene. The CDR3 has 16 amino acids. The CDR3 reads CASSLGTDWPGYEQYF. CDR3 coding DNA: TGTGCCAGCAGCTTAGGGACAGACTGGCCCGGCTACGAGCAGTACTTC.

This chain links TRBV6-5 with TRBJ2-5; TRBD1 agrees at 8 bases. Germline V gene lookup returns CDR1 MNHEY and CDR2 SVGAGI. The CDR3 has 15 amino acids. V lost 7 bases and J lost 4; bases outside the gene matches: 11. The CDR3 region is CASTRQGREGETQYF. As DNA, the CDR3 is TGTGCCAGCACTAGACAGGGGAGAGAAGGAGAGACCCAGTACTTC.

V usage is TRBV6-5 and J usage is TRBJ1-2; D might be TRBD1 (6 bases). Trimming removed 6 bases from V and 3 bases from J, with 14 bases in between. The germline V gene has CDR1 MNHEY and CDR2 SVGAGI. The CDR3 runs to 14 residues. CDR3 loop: CASRKQGLDYGYTF. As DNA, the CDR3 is TGTGCCAGCAGAAAACAGGGACTAGACTATGGCTACACCTTC.

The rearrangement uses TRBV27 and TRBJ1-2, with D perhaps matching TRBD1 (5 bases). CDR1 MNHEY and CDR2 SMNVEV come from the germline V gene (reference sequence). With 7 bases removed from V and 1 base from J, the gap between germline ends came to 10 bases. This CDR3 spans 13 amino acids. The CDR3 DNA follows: TGTGCCAGCAAGGGGATTGATAACTATGGCTACACCTTC. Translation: CASKGIDNYGYTF.

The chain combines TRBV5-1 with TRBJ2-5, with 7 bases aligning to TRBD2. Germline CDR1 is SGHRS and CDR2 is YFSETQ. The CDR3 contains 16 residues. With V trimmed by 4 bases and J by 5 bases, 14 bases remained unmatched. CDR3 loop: CASSPAALAAGETQYF. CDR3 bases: TGCGCCAGCAGCCCTGCTGCGCTAGCGGCAGGGGAGACCCAGTACTTC.